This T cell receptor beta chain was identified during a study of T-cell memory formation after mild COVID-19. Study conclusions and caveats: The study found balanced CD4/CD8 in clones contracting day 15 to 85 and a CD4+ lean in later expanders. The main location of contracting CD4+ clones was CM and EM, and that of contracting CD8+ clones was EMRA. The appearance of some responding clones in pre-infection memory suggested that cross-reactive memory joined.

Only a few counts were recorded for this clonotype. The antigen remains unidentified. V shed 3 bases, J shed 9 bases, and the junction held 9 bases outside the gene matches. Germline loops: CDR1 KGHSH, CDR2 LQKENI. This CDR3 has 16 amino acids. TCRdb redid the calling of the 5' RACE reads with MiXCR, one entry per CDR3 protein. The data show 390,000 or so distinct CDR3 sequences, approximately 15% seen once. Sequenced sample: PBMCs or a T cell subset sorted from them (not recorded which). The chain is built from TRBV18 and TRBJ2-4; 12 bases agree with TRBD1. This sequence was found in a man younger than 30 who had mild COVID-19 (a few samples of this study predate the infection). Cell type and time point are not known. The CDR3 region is CASSPPGTGGGSIQYF. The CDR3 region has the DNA TGTGCCAGCTCACCCCCCGGGACAGGGGGCGGGAGCATTCAGTACTTC.